Below are 24 T cell receptor beta chains sequenced from a single sample in a study of vaccination and CD4 T cells after COVID-19. Treatment meaning: approximately 9-day PBMC culture with coronavirus spike peptide pools or control peptides (ViraFEST assay). The antigens these receptors bind are not known. Cultured CD4+ T cell DNA was sequenced using the Oncomine TCR Beta short-read assay. One entry per CDR3 protein, called by TCRdb with MiXCR from the PCR reads. The sample lists over 12,000 distinct CDR3 sequences; over 45% were seen once. Input material: CD4+ T cells from blood, cultured in vitro. These receptors all come from a human donor who had recovered from COVID-19.

The gene calls are TRBV6-2 or TRBV6-3 and TRBJ2-1, with 8 bases matching TRBD2. With 1 base clipped from V and 7 bases from J, the junction kept 6 bases outside the gene matches. Germline CDR1 MNHEY, CDR2 SVGEGT. The CDR3 totals 15 residues. CDR3 in DNA: TGTGCCAGCAGTTACTTGCGCGGGGGGCGGAATGAGCAGTTCTTC. Protein sequence: CASSYLRGGRNEQFF.

This chain uses TRBV20-1 with TRBJ1-1, with D hard to call. V dropped 6 bases and J dropped 1 base, with 12 bases sitting between them. The germline CDR1 and CDR2 sequences are DFQATT and SNEGSKA (reference sequence). This CDR3 spans 13 amino acids. The CDR3 region is CSAQTDGNTEAFF. DNA of the CDR3: TGCAGTGCCCAAACCGACGGGAACACTGAAGCTTTCTTT.

The chain has TRBV11-2 and TRBJ1-2, with a weak D call TRBD1 (6 bases). The CDR3 has 16 amino acids. Trimming cost V 3 bases and J 8 bases, with 22 bases left between them. Germline V gene data show CDR1 as SGHAT and CDR2 as FQNNGV. The CDR3 protein is CASSLGGAGSLGGYTF. The CDR3 nucleotides are TGTGCCAGCAGCTTGGGGGGCGCGGGGTCCCTTGGCGGCTACACCTTC.

The gene calls are TRBV7-3 and TRBJ2-7; D is perhaps TRBD1 (6 bases). The germline V and J ends were trimmed by 5 bases and 2 bases, with 10 bases remaining between them. This CDR3 is 13 amino acids long. Germline V gene lookup returns CDR1 SGHTA and CDR2 FQGTGA. CDR3 amino acids: CASSVPGAYEQYF. The CDR3 region has the DNA TGTGCCAGCAGCGTCCCAGGGGCCTACGAGCAGTACTTC. Variable domain in full (rest from reference TRBV7-3 and TRBJ2-7): GAGVSQTPSNKVTEKGKYVELRCDPISGHTALYWYRQSLGQGPEFLIYFQGTGAADDSGLPNDRFFAVRPEGSVSTLKIQRTERGDSAVYLCASSVPGAYEQYFGPGTRLTVT.

The gene calls are TRBV7-8 and TRBJ1-2; a weak D match, TRBD1 (5 bases). The V and J ends lost 5 bases and 8 bases respectively, with 15 bases between them. This CDR3 is 13 amino acids long. Germline V CDR1 and CDR2: SGHVS, FQNEAQ. The CDR3 loop reads CASSPAPGGGYTF. CDR3 coding DNA: TGTGCCAGCAGCCCAGCCCCTGGGGGAGGCTACACCTTC. The variable domain in full, completed from reference TRBV7-8 and TRBJ1-2, reads GAGVSQSPRYKVAKRGQDVALRCDPISGHVSLFWYQQALGQGPEFLTYFQNEAQLDKSGLPSDRFFAERPEGSVSTLKIQRTQQEDSAVYLCASSPAPGGGYTFGSGTRLTVV.

This clonotype was seen more than once but under ten times. The chain combines TRBV27 with TRBJ2-1, with a tentative D call TRBD1 (6 bases). Germline CDR1 MNHEY, CDR2 SMNVEV (reference sequence). The ends were cut back, 3 bases at V and 11 bases at J, with 11 bases in the middle. The CDR3 covers 12 residues. CDR3 sequence (DNA): TGTGCCAGCAGTTTTCTCGGGACACAGCAGTTCTTC. It encodes CASSFLGTQQFF.

This chain joins TRBV18 and TRBJ1-2; TRBD1 might be the D (6 bases). The V gene lost 2 bases and the J gene lost 3 bases, with 16 bases spanning the gap. In germline, CDR1 is KGHSH, CDR2 LQKENI. CDR3 size: 16 residues. The CDR3 sequence is CASSPSGQGPDYGYTF. CDR3 coding DNA: TGTGCCAGCTCACCATCGGGACAAGGCCCAGACTATGGCTACACCTTC. Drawing the rest from reference TRBV18 and TRBJ1-2, the complete variable domain is NAGVMQNPRHLVRRRGQEARLRCSPMKGHSHVYWYRQLPEEGLKFMVYLQKENIIDESGMPKERFSAEFPKEGPSILRIQQVVRGDSAAYFCASSPSGQGPDYGYTFGSGTRLTVV.

V usage is TRBV2 and J usage is TRBJ2-7; no clear D gene. The ends were cut back, 2 bases at V and 0 bases at J, with 11 bases in the middle. The CDR3 spans 15 residues. Germline lookup yields CDR1 SNHLY and CDR2 FYNNEI. The CDR3 DNA is TGTGCCAGCAGTGAATATCCACCCAGCTCCTACGAGCAGTACTTC. Protein sequence: CASSEYPPSSYEQYF.

The sample holds a few counts of this clonotype. The chain has TRBV7-2 and TRBJ2-7; D remains ambiguous. Deletions cut 3 bases from V and 2 bases from J, with 11 bases between. Germline-derived CDR1 and CDR2 are SGHTA and FQGNSA. This CDR3 is 14 amino acids long. The CDR3 loop reads CASSLQDGPYEQYF. CDR3 DNA sequence: TGTGCCAGCAGCTTGCAGGACGGCCCCTACGAGCAGTACTTC.

This clonotype was seen only a few times. The rearrangement joins TRBV6-2 or TRBV6-3 to TRBJ2-7; TRBD1 matches 7 bases. The J segment lost 4 bases and the V segment lost 11 bases, leaving 8 bases of the junction unmatched. Germline CDR1 and CDR2: MNHEY and SVGEGT. This CDR3 is built from 12 residues. In DNA form, the CDR3 reads TGTGCCTCCGGGGACAGACCTTACGAGCAGTACTTC. Translated: CASGDRPYEQYF.

The chain has TRBV12-3 or TRBV12-4 and TRBJ1-6; D remains ambiguous. This CDR3 has 16 residues. V lost 1 base and J 0 bases, leaving 7 bases between the germline ends. The CDR3 nucleotides read TGTGCCAGCAGTTTAGTGGGGAGCTCCTATAATTCACCCCTCCACTTT. Translating gives CASSLVGSSYNSPLHF.

CDR3 protein: CASKETGFTGGYTF. The CDR3 region has the DNA TGTGCCAGTAAGGAGACAGGCTTCACCGGGGGCTACACCTTC. The rearrangement uses TRBV19 and TRBJ1-2; a possible D gene is TRBD1 (6 bases). With 7 bases removed from V and 8 bases from J, the gap between germline ends came to 20 bases. This CDR3 comprises 14 residues. The germline CDR1 and CDR2 sequences are LNHDA and SQIVND (reference sequence).

V gene TRBV7-9 combines with J gene TRBJ1-1, with 7 nucleotides matching TRBD1. The V gene's germline CDR1 is SEHNR and CDR2 FQNEAQ (reference sequence). The length of the CDR3 is 14 residues. With 5 bases clipped from V and 3 bases from J, the junction kept 6 bases outside the gene matches. CDR3 region: CASSGYRGHTEAFF. The CDR3, as DNA: TGTGCCAGCAGCGGCTACAGGGGACACACTGAAGCTTTCTTT.

This clonotype was counted a few times. The chain uses TRBV11-3 and TRBJ2-2; the D is unclear. V shed 0 bases and J shed 5 bases, with 10 bases lying between them. The germline gives CDR1 SGHNT, CDR2 YENEEA. This CDR3 comprises 15 residues. The CDR3 nucleotides read TGTGCCAGCAGCTTAGAGGCCGGCGGTACCGGGGAGCTGTTTTTT. It encodes CASSLEAGGTGELFF.

This clonotype was counted between two and nine times. The chain uses TRBV20-1 and TRBJ2-3; D not certain. Germline CDR1 reads DFQATT; CDR2 reads SNEGSKA (reference sequence). The CDR3 has 12 residues. Trimming took off 1 base at V and 12 bases at J, with 14 bases between the two ends. CDR3 amino acids: CSARVSGPYQYF. DNA of the CDR3: TGCAGTGCTAGAGTTTCCGGGCCTTATCAGTATTTT.

The V gene is TRBV7-2, the J gene TRBJ2-1; 7 bases agree with TRBD1. The J segment lost 7 bases and the V segment lost 5 bases, leaving 2 bases of the junction unmatched. The CDR3 covers 12 residues. CDR1 SGHTA and CDR2 FQGNSA come from the germline V gene. The CDR3 DNA reads as TGTGCCAGCAGCCAACAGGGGAATGAGCAGTTCTTC. Translating it yields CASSQQGNEQFF. The full variable domain, with the rest looked up from reference TRBV7-2 and TRBJ2-1, is GAGVSQSPSNKVTEKGKDVELRCDPISGHTALYWYRQSLGQGLEFLIYFQGNSAPDKSGLPSDRFSAERTGGSVSTLTIQRTQQEDSAVYLCASSQQGNEQFFGPGTRLTVL.

Details on this clonotype: The junction departs from the called germline gene at one end, perhaps through a read error. This chain connects TRBV11-2 to TRBJ1-6; D unresolved. The CDR3 runs 12 residues. Germline V CDR1 and CDR2: SGHAT, FQNNGV. In nucleotides, the CDR3 is TGTGCCGGCAGCTTTTGGGATTCACCCCTCCACTTT. Translated, it gives CAGSFWDSPLHF.

The genes are TRBV6-2 or TRBV6-3 and TRBJ1-5; 8 bases match TRBD1. The V segment lost 5 bases and the J segment 0 bases; nucleotides outside the gene matches: 12. CDR3 size: 18 residues. CDR1 is MNHEY, CDR2 SVGEGT, per germline. In nucleotides, the CDR3 is TGTGCCAGCAGTGAACGGACAGGGAGGGGATATAGCAATCAGCCCCAGCATTTT. It specifies CASSERTGRGYSNQPQHF.

The rearrangement joins TRBV7-2 to TRBJ2-7, with TRBD2 matching over 9 bases. In germline, CDR1 is SGHTA, CDR2 FQGNSA. The V gene end was trimmed by 0 bases and the J gene end by 0 bases; junction bases not matched to a gene: 6. The CDR3 is 17 residues long. CDR3 amino acids: CASSLASSGASSYEQYF. The CDR3 DNA sequence: TGTGCCAGCAGCTTAGCGTCTAGCGGGGCTAGCTCCTACGAGCAGTACTTC.

The rearrangement links TRBV12-3 or TRBV12-4 to TRBJ1-5; D unclear. The V gene lost 3 bases and the J gene lost 3 bases, with 6 bases spanning the gap. The length of the CDR3 is 13 residues. In nucleotides, the CDR3 is TGTGCCAGCAGTTTTGGAGACAATCAGCCCCAGCATTTT. Encoded protein: CASSFGDNQPQHF.

The J gene is TRBJ2-1, the V gene TRBV11-3, with TRBD2 matching 8 bases. The V gene's germline CDR1 is SGHNT and CDR2 YENEEA. This CDR3 contains 16 residues. The V gene end was trimmed by 5 bases and the J gene end by 0 bases; junction bases not matched to a gene: 6. CDR3 amino acids: CASSRRLASSYNEQFF. The CDR3 DNA is TGTGCCAGCAGCCGCCGACTAGCGAGCTCCTACAATGAGCAGTTCTTC.

This chain links TRBV9 with TRBJ2-2; 7 bases agree with TRBD2. The CDR3 contains 16 residues. The V and J ends lost 4 bases and 5 bases, in that order; junction bases with no gene match: 11. The germline V gene has CDR1 SGDLS and CDR2 YYNGEE. The CDR3 DNA reads TGTGCCAGCAGCCCCCGGCCAGCGGGAAGGACCGGGGAGCTGTTTTTT. This sequence encodes CASSPRPAGRTGELFF.

The chain couples TRBV27 to TRBJ2-1, with D maybe TRBD2 (5 bases). The ends were cut back, 4 bases at V and 3 bases at J, with 19 bases in the middle. The CDR3 runs 17 residues. The germline gives CDR1 MNHEY, CDR2 SMNVEV (reference sequence). The DNA for the CDR3 is TGTGCCAGCAGTTCGACGGCCCCGGTACTAGGCTACAATGAGCAGTTCTTC. It encodes CASSSTAPVLGYNEQFF.

CDR3 DNA sequence: TGTGCCGGGGGGGCTAGCGACACAGATACGCAGTATTTT. This encodes CAGGASDTDTQYF. The rearrangement uses TRBV11-1 and TRBJ2-3; D may be TRBD2 (7 bases). Trimming cost V 11 bases and J 2 bases, with 14 bases left between them. The CDR3 length is 13 residues. Germline CDR1 is SGHAT and CDR2 is FQDESV (reference sequence).